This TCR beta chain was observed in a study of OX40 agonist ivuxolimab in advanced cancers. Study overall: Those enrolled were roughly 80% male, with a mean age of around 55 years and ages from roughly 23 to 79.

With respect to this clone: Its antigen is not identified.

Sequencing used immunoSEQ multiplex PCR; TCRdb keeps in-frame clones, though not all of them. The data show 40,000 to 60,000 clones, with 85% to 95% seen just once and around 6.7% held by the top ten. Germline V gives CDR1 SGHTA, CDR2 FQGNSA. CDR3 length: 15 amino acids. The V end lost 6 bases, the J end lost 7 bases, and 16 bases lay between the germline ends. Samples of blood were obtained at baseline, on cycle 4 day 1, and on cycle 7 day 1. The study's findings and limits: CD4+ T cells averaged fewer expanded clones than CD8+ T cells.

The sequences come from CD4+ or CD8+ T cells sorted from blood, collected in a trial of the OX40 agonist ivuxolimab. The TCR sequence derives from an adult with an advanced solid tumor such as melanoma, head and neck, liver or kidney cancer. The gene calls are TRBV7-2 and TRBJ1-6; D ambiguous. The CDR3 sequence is CASSLSGLSNSPLHF. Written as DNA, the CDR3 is TGTGCCAGCAGTTTATCTGGACTCAGCAATTCACCCCTCCACTTT.